This is a list of T cell receptor beta chains from one sample in a study of early T cells in non-severe SARS-CoV-2 infection. TCRdb reanalysed the 5' RACE reads using MiXCR and keeps one entry per CDR3 protein. The data contain 50,000 to 75,000 distinct CDR3 sequences, around 11% of them singletons. The sequenced sample was whole blood, obtained at baseline. These receptor sequences come from an adult who was a healthcare worker with PCR-confirmed SARS-CoV-2 infection or an uninfected control (not recorded which). The donor label of this sample is uncertain. Each CDR3 is given with its conserved first and last residue. A D gene is named only where the DNA matches it firmly. Clone size is not always given. Where it is, it says once, few, many or a class for expanded clones.

TRBV7-6	few	NA	TRBJ1-2	TGTGCCAGCAGCCTCAGTCCCGGGGATCCAAACTATGGCTACACCTTC	CASSLSPGDPNYGYTF
TRBV5-1	NA	NA	TRBJ1-2	TGCGCCAGCAGCTTGGAACGTGACAGCGGGAGCGGCTACACCTTC	CASSLERDSGSGYTF
TRBV7-3	NA	NA	TRBJ1-1	TGTGCCAGCAGCTTAACTGGTTTAGACACTGAAGCTTTCTTT	CASSLTGLDTEAFF
TRBV12-3/TRBV12-4	many	TRBD2	TRBJ2-1	TGTGCCAGCAGTTCTGCGGGGGGGGGTTATGAGCAGTTCTTC	CASSSAGGGYEQFF
TRBV19	few	NA	TRBJ1-5	TGTGCCAGTAGTTTCTCCTCCGGGACCGGACCCTCGCCCCAGCATTTT	CASSFSSGTGPSPQHF
TRBV12-3/TRBV12-4	NA	NA	TRBJ1-5	TGTGCCAGCAGTTTTACGGATGGCAATCAGCCCCAGCATTTT	CASSFTDGNQPQHF
TRBV6-5	few	NA	TRBJ1-4	TGTGCCAGCAGTTACGCGGGGGAAACTAATGAAAAACTGTTTTTT	CASSYAGETNEKLFF
TRBV20-1	few	TRBD2	TRBJ2-3	TGCAGTGCTAGCACCGGGACTAGCGGGGGGATAACAGATACGCAGTATTTT	CSASTGTSGGITDTQYF
TRBV6-1	NA	NA	TRBJ1-4	TGTGCCAGCAGTGCGGGGGGGCGATCCGAAAAACTGTTTTTT	CASSAGGRSEKLFF
TRBV9	NA	TRBD1	TRBJ2-5	TGTGCCAGCAGCGTAGAGGCAGGGGGCTTGATAGAGACCCAGTACTTC	CASSVEAGGLIETQYF
TRBV9	NA	TRBD2	TRBJ2-3	TGTGCCAGCGGCGTAGAGGGTAGCGGGGGGAGCACAGATACGCAGTATTTT	CASGVEGSGGSTDTQYF
TRBV9	many	NA	TRBJ2-3	TGTGCCAGCAGTGCGGGGGCCCTGAGCACAGATACGCAGTATTTT	CASSAGALSTDTQYF
TRBV12-3/TRBV12-4	NA	TRBD1	TRBJ1-1	TGTGCCAGCAGTTTACGGGGGACAGGGGTCACTGAAGCTTTCTTT	CASSLRGTGVTEAFF
TRBV29-1	NA	NA	TRBJ2-5	TGCAGCGTATTCCTCCAAGAGACCCAGTACTTC	CSVFLQETQYF
TRBV12-3/TRBV12-4	NA	NA	TRBJ1-5	TGTGCCAGCAGTTCCCAGGGTGGTCAGCCCCAGCATTTT	CASSSQGGQPQHF
TRBV30	NA	NA	TRBJ2-5	TGTGCCTGGAGTGTAAAGACAGAAGAGACCCAGTACTTC	CAWSVKTEETQYF
TRBV15	NA	TRBD1	TRBJ2-6	TGTGCCACCAGCAGAGCGGGACAGGGAAGCTCTGGGGCCAACGTCCTGACTTTC	CATSRAGQGSSGANVLTF
TRBV20-1	medium-sized	NA	TRBJ2-1	TGCAGTGCTAGAGGCCGGGGGTACAATGAGCAGTTCTTC	CSARGRGYNEQFF
TRBV4-1	NA	TRBD1	TRBJ2-3	TGCGCCAGCAGCCAAGCCGGAGGGACAGGGGCAGATACGCAGTATTTT	CASSQAGGTGADTQYF
TRBV7-9	many	TRBD1	TRBJ2-1	TGTGCCAGCAGCACCGACGACAGGGCTTCCTACAATGAGCAGTTCTTC	CASSTDDRASYNEQFF
TRBV5-8	NA	NA	TRBJ2-3	TGTGCCAGCAGCTTACTGCCACTAGTGGATACGCAGTATTTT	CASSLLPLVDTQYF
TRBV7-8	NA	NA	TRBJ2-3	TGTGCCAGCAGCTTAGGTCGGGAAACAGATACGCAGTATTTT	CASSLGRETDTQYF
TRBV5-1	many	NA	TRBJ2-2	TGCGCCAGCAGCTTACAGGGTATGGACACCGGGGAGCTGTTTTTT	CASSLQGMDTGELFF
TRBV10-3	few	NA	TRBJ2-3	TGTGCCATCAGTGATTTGTACAGGGAACGCACAGATACGCAGTATTTT	CAISDLYRERTDTQYF
TRBV20-1	NA	TRBD2	TRBJ2-3	TGCAGTGCTAGACGGCCTCACGGACTAGCGGGGACAGATACGCAGTATTTT	CSARRPHGLAGTDTQYF
TRBV29-1	few	NA	TRBJ1-1	TGCAGCGTTGAGGGGGAGGGCCTTCGGACTGAAGCTTTCTTT	CSVEGEGLRTEAFF
TRBV20-1	few	NA	TRBJ2-1	TGCAGTTCCCCGAGGGGGAACAGTGAGCAGTTCTTC	CSSPRGNSEQFF
TRBV12-3/TRBV12-4	NA	NA	TRBJ1-1	TGTGCCAGCAGTTTTTATCCATCTGCGGTAGCTGAAGCTTTCTTT	CASSFYPSAVAEAFF
TRBV29-1	few	NA	TRBJ1-2	TGCAGCGTTGACCGGGACGTCTATGGCTACACCTTC	CSVDRDVYGYTF
TRBV29-1	NA	TRBD1	TRBJ2-3	TGCAGCGCCGCCGGGACAGCGAGCACAGATACGCAGTATTTT	CSAAGTASTDTQYF
TRBV3-1	many	TRBD1	TRBJ1-4	TGTGCCAGCAGCCAAGCCGGGACAGGGACGAGTGAAAAACTGTTTTTT	CASSQAGTGTSEKLFF
TRBV7-8	NA	NA	TRBJ1-1	TGTGCCAGCAGCCCCCCGCTGCGACATTCGAACACTGAAGCTTTCTTT	CASSPPLRHSNTEAFF
TRBV19	NA	NA	TRBJ2-5	TGTGCCAGCAGAGGACAGATCCAAGAGACCCAGTACTTC	CASRGQIQETQYF
TRBV6-5	few	TRBD1	TRBJ2-3	TGTGCCAGCAGTGACAGGGGCCTTAGCACAGATACGCAGTATTTT	CASSDRGLSTDTQYF
TRBV19	many	TRBD1	TRBJ1-5	TGTGCCAGTGCGGACAGGGAAGGAAGCAATCAGCCCCAGCATTTT	CASADREGSNQPQHF
TRBV27	NA	TRBD1	TRBJ2-6	TGTGCCAGCAGTTTGGACGGACAGGTCTCTGGGGCCAACGTCCTGACTTTC	CASSLDGQVSGANVLTF
TRBV18	NA	NA	TRBJ1-2	TGTGCCAGCTCAAGCCCCAGGGTAAACTATGGCTACACCTTC	CASSSPRVNYGYTF
TRBV28	NA	NA	TRBJ2-5	TGTGCCAGCAGTTCCCCGGGAAGGGATCTTAAAGAGACCCAGTACTTC	CASSSPGRDLKETQYF
TRBV12-3/TRBV12-4	many	NA	TRBJ2-2	TGTGCCAGCACGGCAAGGTGGACCGGGGAGCTGTTTTTT	CASTARWTGELFF
TRBV5-1	NA	NA	TRBJ2-1	TGCGCCAGCAGCTTGGGGCCTCGGCGGGACGCCTACAATGAGCAGTTCTTC	CASSLGPRRDAYNEQFF